What follows are 28 T cell receptor beta chains derived from one specimen sequenced in a study of shared clonotypes between healthy human individuals (dated by TCRdb to 2020 to 2021). Library preparation was by the immunoSEQ multiplex PCR assay. Here the immuneACCESS table is served through TCRdb, limited to in-frame sequences with V and J called. Missing clones are a known gap in these copies; in checked studies unresolved V genes cover under half, and the rest lacks a known reason. The sample profile shows a few million clones; roughly 92% of them were found once. 0.37% of the sample comes from the top ten. The sequenced sample was naive CD4+ T cells from PBMCs. The sample's cell subset or site, from its label and the paper: CD45RA+ positively selected. All receptors derive from a man between 18 and 35 years old in good health. Some clones in this sample may be carry-over from other donors' samples.

The J gene is TRBJ1-4, the V gene TRBV19; D possibly corresponds to TRBD1 (5 bases). Trimming stripped 3 bases from V and 4 bases from J, with 9 bases between. From germline, CDR1 is LNHDA and CDR2 SQIVND (reference sequence). This CDR3 has 14 residues. The CDR3 coding sequence is TGTGCCAGTAGTATCGGGGCGGGTAATGAAAAACTGTTTTTT. It is translated as CASSIGAGNEKLFF.

V is TRBV10-1 and J is TRBJ1-5, with TRBD1 as a possible D gene (6 bases). The V gene lost 7 bases and the J gene lost 1 base, with 11 bases spanning the gap. From germline, CDR1 is WNHNN and CDR2 SYGVQD (reference sequence). There are 14 residues in the CDR3. The CDR3 here is CASKKDRSNQPQHF. The CDR3 bases are TGCGCCAGCAAGAAGGACAGAAGCAATCAGCCCCAGCATTTT.

This chain uses TRBV28 with TRBJ1-3, with D possibly being TRBD1 (6 bases). Germline assignment: CDR1 MDHEN and CDR2 SYDVKM. The CDR3 is 14 residues long. V shed 6 bases and J shed 0 bases, with 9 bases lying between them. The DNA of the CDR3 is TGTGCCAGCAGGCCACAGGGCTCTGGAAACACCATATATTTT. Translation gives CASRPQGSGNTIYF. Variable domain in full (rest from reference TRBV28 and TRBJ1-3): DVKVTQSSRYLVKRTGEKVFLECVQDMDHENMFWYRQDPGLGLRLIYFSYDVKMKEKGDIPEGYSVSREKKERFSLILESASTNQTSMYLCASRPQGSGNTIYFGEGSWLTVV.

This chain links TRBV5-6 with TRBJ1-5; unclear D gene. The CDR3 has 13 residues. Germline assignment: CDR1 SGHDT and CDR2 YYEEEE. Trimming pared 3 bases from V and 1 base from J, leaving 5 bases between. The CDR3 nucleotides read TGTGCCAGCAGCTCCGACAGCAATCAGCCCCAGCATTTT. Its protein is CASSSDSNQPQHF. The full variable domain, rest sourced from reference TRBV5-6 and TRBJ1-5, is DAGVTQSPTHLIKTRGQQVTLRCSPKSGHDTVSWYQQALGQGPQFIFQYYEEEERQRGNFPDRFSGHQFPNYSSELNVNALLLGDSALYLCASSSDSNQPQHFGDGTRLSIL.

The chain links TRBV19 to TRBJ2-1; D is ambiguous. This CDR3 is 11 amino acids long. Germline V gene data show CDR1 as LNHDA and CDR2 as SQIVND (reference sequence). Trimming shortened V by 3 bases and J by 7 bases, and 4 bases separated the two germline ends. This CDR3 is CASSIWNEQFF. The CDR3 bases are TGTGCCAGTAGTATCTGGAATGAGCAGTTCTTC.

This clone was recorded only once. This chain joins TRBV10-3 and TRBJ2-5; D is unclear. The ends were cut back, 6 bases at V and 1 base at J, with 12 bases in the middle. Germline V gene data show CDR1 as ENHRY and CDR2 as SYGVKD. This CDR3 is 14 amino acids long. CDR3 sequence: CAIRSSKGQETQYF. The CDR3 region has the DNA TGTGCCATCAGATCTAGTAAGGGCCAAGAGACCCAGTACTTC.

Only a few counts were recorded for this clone. The chain joins TRBV30 to TRBJ1-2; D is possibly TRBD1 (6 bases). The V gene lost 2 bases and the J gene lost 7 bases, with 14 bases spanning the gap. CDR3 size: 13 residues. Per germline, CDR1 GTSNPN and CDR2 SVGIG (reference sequence). The CDR3 sequence: CAWSSRGRGGYTF. The CDR3 bases are TGTGCCTGGAGTAGCAGGGGTAGGGGTGGCTACACCTTC. The entire variable domain, with the rest obtained from reference TRBV30 and TRBJ1-2, is as follows: SQTIHQWPATLVQPVGSPLSLECTVEGTSNPNLYWYRQAAGRGLQLLFYSVGIGQISSEVPQNLSASRPQDRQFILSSKKLLLSDSGFYLCAWSSRGRGGYTFGSGTRLTVV.

This clone was picked up one time. The V call is TRBV7-9, the J call TRBJ2-1, with D perhaps TRBD2 (5 bases). The CDR3 covers 13 residues. V lost 10 bases, J lost 2 bases, and 12 bases lay in between. CDR1 and CDR2 (germline): SEHNR, FQNEAQ (reference sequence). CDR3 in amino acids: CATRLRAYNEQFF. DNA for the CDR3: TGTGCCACCCGCCTGAGGGCCTACAATGAGCAGTTCTTC. The full variable domain, in which reference TRBV7-9 and TRBJ2-1 provide the parts outside the CDR3, is DTGVSQNPRHKITKRGQNVTFRCDPISEHNRLYWYRQTLGQGPEFLTYFQNEAQLEKSRLLSDRFSAERPKGSFSTLEIQRTEQGDSAMYLCATRLRAYNEQFFGPGTRLTVL.

The rearrangement links TRBV5-6 to TRBJ2-7; D not certain. Germline V lookup: CDR1 SGHDT, CDR2 YYEEEE. CDR3 length equals 13 residues. Trimming removed 1 base from V and 3 bases from J, with 8 bases in between. The CDR3 spells CASSLRASYEQYF. The CDR3 DNA is TGTGCCAGCAGCTTGAGGGCAAGCTACGAGCAGTACTTC.

Comments on this clone: Other DNA sequences in this specimen translate into the identical CDR3. This chain links TRBV7-2 with TRBJ2-1; D may correspond to TRBD1 or TRBD2 (6 bases each). The CDR3 length is 15 residues. Trimming removed 6 bases at V and 0 bases at J, with 12 bases between. Germline V gene data show CDR1 as SGHTA and CDR2 as FQGNSA. This CDR3 is CASSLGGLSYNEQFF. The CDR3 bases are TGTGCCAGCAGTCTCGGGGGCCTCTCCTACAATGAGCAGTTCTTC.

This rearrangement joins TRBV27 to TRBJ1-2, with D perhaps matching TRBD1 (5 bases). The CDR3 length is 16 residues. The germline V gene has CDR1 MNHEY and CDR2 SMNVEV (reference sequence). V shed 2 bases and J shed 4 bases, with 17 bases lying between them. CDR3 sequence: CASSLEGLRGLYGYTF. In DNA form, the CDR3 reads TGTGCCAGCAGTTTAGAGGGACTAAGGGGCCTCTATGGCTACACCTTC.

CDR3 in DNA: TGCGCCAGCAGCTTGTCTGGGGGGCCGCGTTCACCCCTCCACTTT. Translated, it gives CASSLSGGPRSPLHF. The chain joins TRBV5-1 to TRBJ1-6, with D tentatively TRBD1 (6 bases). The length of the CDR3 is 15 residues. Germline V gene lookup returns CDR1 SGHRS and CDR2 YFSETQ. V was clipped by 1 base and J by 9 bases, with 14 bases between them.

The chain combines TRBV7-6 with TRBJ2-5; TRBD2 matches 10 bases. There are 16 residues in the CDR3. Germline CDR1 is SGHVS and CDR2 is FNYEAQ. The trim removed 5 bases at V and 3 bases at J, leaving 9 bases unmatched. The CDR3 sequence is CASSPTGLAGEETQYF. The CDR3 DNA sequence: TGTGCCAGCAGCCCAACGGGCCTAGCGGGGGAAGAGACCCAGTACTTC.

This rearrangement joins TRBV2 to TRBJ1-2, with D perhaps matching TRBD1 (5 bases). V shed 4 bases and J shed 1 base, with 13 bases lying between them. This CDR3 spans 15 amino acids. The V gene's germline CDR1 is SNHLY and CDR2 FYNNEI. CDR3 sequence (DNA): TGTGCCAGCAGTGGAGTTCGGGGCATTAACTATGGCTACACCTTC. It specifies CASSGVRGINYGYTF.

The rearrangement joins TRBV7-9 to TRBJ2-7; 12 bases agree with TRBD1. After removal of 5 bases from V and 3 bases from J, the junction contained 5 bases not matched to a gene. The CDR3 covers 15 residues. Germline assignment: CDR1 SEHNR and CDR2 FQNEAQ (reference sequence). CDR3 protein: CASSRGTGGIYEQYF. CDR3 in DNA: TGTGCCAGCAGCAGGGGGACAGGGGGCATCTACGAGCAGTACTTC.

The chain uses TRBV7-8 and TRBJ2-3, with a weak D call TRBD2 (6 bases). The length of the CDR3 is 16 residues. CDR1 and CDR2 from the germline V gene are SGHVS and FQNEAQ. The ends were cut back, 4 bases at V and 3 bases at J, with 17 bases in the middle. The CDR3 nucleotides are TGTGCCAGCAGCTACACTTCCGGGACTCGGACAGATACGCAGTATTTT. Encoded protein: CASSYTSGTRTDTQYF.

This clone showed up just a few times. This chain uses TRBV30 with TRBJ1-1; the D gene is possibly TRBD1 (5 bases). Germline CDR1 and CDR2: GTSNPN and SVGIG (reference sequence). Trimming removed 1 base from V and 11 bases from J, with 17 bases in between. This CDR3 has 13 residues. The chain's CDR3 is CAWSGPTAGSAFF. CDR3 nucleotide sequence: TGTGCCTGGAGTGGACCGACAGCAGGGTCGGCTTTCTTT.

Of note for this clone: At the DNA level, this CDR3 is encoded by other sequences in the same sample as well. The V call is TRBV5-1, the J call TRBJ2-1, with D possibly matching TRBD1 (5 bases). V dropped 0 bases and J dropped 4 bases, with 8 bases sitting between them. This CDR3 contains 14 residues. Germline V CDR1 and CDR2: SGHRS, YFSETQ. The chain's CDR3 is CASSLGQGYNEQFF. CDR3 nucleotide sequence: TGCGCCAGCAGCTTGGGGCAGGGATACAATGAGCAGTTCTTC.

The chain is built from TRBV30 and TRBJ1-1; D call uncertain. V lost 4 bases and J lost 5, with 11 bases in between. This CDR3 comprises 12 residues. The germline CDR1 and CDR2 sequences are GTSNPN and SVGIG (reference sequence). CDR3 region: CAWKQSVTEAFF. Here the CDR3 DNA reads TGTGCCTGGAAACAAAGTGTAACTGAAGCTTTCTTT.

This chain links TRBV7-9 with TRBJ1-5; D gene ambiguous. Trimming took off 2 bases at V and 11 bases at J, with 10 bases between the two ends. The CDR3 length is 12 residues. Germline CDR1 reads SEHNR; CDR2 reads FQNEAQ (reference sequence). CDR3 sequence reads: CASSLLIRSQHF. The CDR3 nucleotides are TGTGCCAGCAGCTTACTCATCCGGTCCCAGCATTTT. Using reference TRBV7-9 and TRBJ1-5 for the parts outside the CDR3, the full variable domain is DTGVSQNPRHKITKRGQNVTFRCDPISEHNRLYWYRQTLGQGPEFLTYFQNEAQLEKSRLLSDRFSAERPKGSFSTLEIQRTEQGDSAMYLCASSLLIRSQHFGDGTRLSIL.

This chain joins TRBV11-1 and TRBJ2-7; either TRBD1 or TRBD2 may supply D (5 bases each). The germline V gene encodes CDR1 SGHAT and CDR2 FQDESV (reference sequence). The CDR3 has 16 residues. Trimming cost V 3 bases and J 5 bases, with 20 bases left between them. CDR3 nucleotide sequence: TGTGCCAGCAGCTTGGGGCGCCGAGGGTTGGGGGACGAGCAGTACTTC. It codes for CASSLGRRGLGDEQYF. Filled out from reference TRBV11-1 and TRBJ2-7, the complete variable domain reads EAEVAQSPRYKITEKSQAVAFWCDPISGHATLYWYRQILGQGPELLVQFQDESVVDDSQLPKDRFSAERLKGVDSTLKIQPAELGDSAMYLCASSLGRRGLGDEQYFGPGTRLTVT.

The gene calls are TRBV19 and TRBJ2-1, with TRBD2 identical over 8 bases. The germline gives CDR1 LNHDA, CDR2 SQIVND (reference sequence). The CDR3 runs to 12 residues. Trimming removed 9 bases from V and 7 bases from J; junction bases left unmatched: 5. The CDR3 nucleotides are TGTGCCAGCACCGGGACTAGAAATGAGCAGTTCTTC. Its protein is CASTGTRNEQFF.

The chain carries TRBV5-1 and TRBJ2-3, with D unresolved. Germline V lookup: CDR1 SGHRS, CDR2 YFSETQ. The CDR3 runs 14 residues. The germline V and J ends were trimmed by 2 bases and 2 bases, with 9 bases remaining between them. CDR3 sequence: CASSFSGLTDTQYF. The DNA for the CDR3 is TGCGCCAGCAGCTTCTCTGGTCTCACAGATACGCAGTATTTT. Full variable domain (rest looked up from reference TRBV5-1 and TRBJ2-3): KAGVTQTPRYLIKTRGQQVTLSCSPISGHRSVSWYQQTPGQGLQFLFEYFSETQRNKGNFPGRFSGRQFSNSRSEMNVSTLELGDSALYLCASSFSGLTDTQYFGPGTRLTVL.

CDR3 nucleotides: TGTGCCAGCAGTCCCCCCTCAGCAGCCCACAATGAGCAGTTCTTC. This sequence encodes CASSPPSAAHNEQFF. This chain joins TRBV2 and TRBJ2-1; no clear D. Germline lookup yields CDR1 SNHLY and CDR2 FYNNEI. The V end was cut by 5 bases, the J end by 5 bases, with 16 bases between. This CDR3 has 15 amino acids.

The chain couples TRBV2 to TRBJ2-6; tentatively, D is TRBD2 (5 bases). The germline V gene has CDR1 SNHLY and CDR2 FYNNEI. The CDR3 spans 14 residues. V was cut by 6 bases and J by 2 bases, with 8 bases left in between. In DNA form, the CDR3 reads TGTGCCAGCAGGCCTAGCACTGGGGCCAACGTCCTGACTTTC. Encoded protein: CASRPSTGANVLTF. Looking up the rest from reference TRBV2 and TRBJ2-6 gives the full variable domain: EPEVTQTPSHQVTQMGQEVILRCVPISNHLYFYWYRQILGQKVEFLVSFYNNEISEKSEIFDDQFSVERPDGSNFTLKIRSTKLEDSAMYFCASRPSTGANVLTFGAGSRLTVL.

The gene calls are TRBV29-1 and TRBJ2-3, with D hard to call. V was pared by 8 bases and J by 6 bases, with 15 bases between. Germline V gives CDR1 SQVTM, CDR2 ANQGSEA. The length of the CDR3 is 12 residues. CDR3 sequence reads: CSSSPPSDTQYF. CDR3 coding DNA: TGCAGCTCCTCCCCTCCCTCGGATACGCAGTATTTT.

The J gene is TRBJ2-3, the V gene TRBV7-3; TRBD2 matches at 7 bases. CDR1 is SGHTA and CDR2 is FQGTGA in the germline V gene. The CDR3 sequence is 17 residues long. The trim removed 5 bases at V and 2 bases at J, leaving 13 bases unmatched. The CDR3: CASSRRVASGHTDTQYF. In nucleotides, the CDR3 is TGTGCCAGCAGCAGAAGGGTGGCTAGCGGTCACACAGATACGCAGTATTTT.

The J gene is TRBJ2-1, the V gene TRBV5-1; tentatively, D is TRBD2 (7 bases). V dropped 3 bases and J dropped 0 bases, with 16 bases sitting between them. Germline CDR1 and CDR2: SGHRS and YFSETQ. CDR3 length: 17 residues. DNA for the CDR3: TGCGCCAGCAGCTCAAGGGAGGGGGTGAGCTCCTACAATGAGCAGTTCTTC. Translation gives CASSSREGVSSYNEQFF.